This T cell receptor beta chain stems from a study of blood T cell repertoires in COVID-19 (dated by TCRdb to the early 2020s). With respect to the entire study: Samples from collaborators originated in the United States, Italy and Spain and spanned both the acute and convalescent phases of COVID-19. The material from the prospective study consisted of cDNA or gDNA derived from T cells, B-cell-depleted T cells, or PBMCs. The dataset comprised deeply sampled blood TCRbeta repertoires from subjects exposed to, actively infected with, or recovered from COVID-19. A freely available public database, intended as a resource for researchers studying the immune response to SARS-CoV-2, is where the repertoires were released. Samples came from the ongoing ImmuneRACE study (first 160 participants) plus 1,254 subjects from 6 global collaborators. Sample metadata almost always included a de-identified subject ID, COVID-19 status, age in years and sex. Where available, HLA class I and class II types were obtained from metadata supplied by the sample provider rather than from assay-based typing. Summary of the overall study and its limitations: The quantity of clinical and demographic metadata differed by source and by participant and was supplied without curation.

As to this clone: Its antigen is still unknown. Nothing much larger sits one base from this clone, and base qualities are not available.

TCRbeta CDR3 regions were amplified from genomic DNA using the immunoSEQ Assay, a bias-controlled multiplex PCR. In the authors' own workflow: Nucleated cell counts per sample were estimated from amplification of reference gene primers within the assay. To quantify the absolute abundance of each unique TCRbeta CDR3 rearrangement, sequence reads were collapsed and filtered. For each sample, productive Simpson clonality was calculated as the square root of Simpson's diversity index over productive rearrangements. The table comes from immuneACCESS by way of TCRdb, which keeps in-frame sequences with V and J called. Part of the clones is missing from these tables; in studies checked, under half for an unresolved V gene and the rest for unknown reasons. V and J calls and clone size come straight from that table; D and trimming were deduced from the DNA. This sample holds 180,000 or so clones; approximately 85% were observed only once. The ten top clones hold about 1.2% of the sample.

V is pared back by 5 bases and J by 1 base, with 19 bases lying between the germline termini. The germline V gene (reference sequence) specifies MNHEY as CDR1 and SMNVEV as CDR2. Including cysteine and phenylalanine, the CDR3 has 17 amino acids. Only CDR3 DNA is held: 51 bases, read in frame from base 1. Another Seattle source contributed samples from volunteer blood donors who had recovered from COVID-19. Collaborating institutions collected whole blood in K2EDTA tubes following their own protocols. Collaborator samples were shipped for TCRbeta analysis as frozen whole blood, isolated PBMCs, or DNA extracted from either sample type.

Sequences were obtained from peripheral blood. The sequence joins TRBV27 to TRBJ2-3; the D region possibly corresponds to TRBD1 (6 bases align). The sequence derives from a man between 60 and 75 years old who had recovered from COVID-19. The DNA reads as follows: TGTGCCAGCAGTCCGGCCTGGGGGCCGGGACGCACAGATACGCAGTATTTT. It specifies CASSPAWGPGRTDTQYF.